The 15 T cell receptor beta chains reported below all come from one sample, sequenced in a study of cytomegalovirus exposure and HLA in healthy donors. The PCR used 60 Vbeta and 13 Jbeta primers. Repertoires were generated with immunoSEQ multiplex PCR, while TCRdb's copy carries only in-frame clones and drops some. The listing records about 54,000 clones. Sequencing was carried out using PBMCs. These receptors all come from a woman in her forties in good health and CMV-seronegative.

The rearrangement joins TRBV29-1 to TRBJ1-1; tentatively, D is TRBD1 (6 bases). Germline CDR1 reads SQVTM; CDR2 reads ANQGSEA. The V end lost 4 bases, the J end lost 6 bases, and 15 bases lay between the germline ends. CDR3 length: 13 residues. CDR3 nucleotide sequence: TGCAGCGTTGCAGGGGAGCTCCATGCTGAAGCTTTCTTT. Protein product: CSVAGELHAEAFF. The full variable domain, completed using reference TRBV29-1 and TRBJ1-1, is SAVISQKPSRDICQRGTSLTIQCQVDSQVTMMFWYRQQPGQSLTLIATANQGSEATYESGFVIDKFPISRPNLTFSTLTVSNMSPEDSSIYLCSVAGELHAEAFFGQGTRLTVV.

The chain carries TRBV5-1 and TRBJ2-7; D is uncertain. The CDR3 has 15 residues. V was shortened by 0 bases and J by 0 bases, with 10 bases between the two germline ends. The germline V gene has CDR1 SGHRS and CDR2 YFSETQ. The CDR3 DNA is TGCGCCAGCAGCTTGGCGTCGTTGAGCTCCTACGAGCAGTACTTC. It encodes CASSLASLSSYEQYF.

The chain carries TRBV19 and TRBJ2-4; 7 bases map to TRBD2. Trimming cost V 5 bases and J 4 bases; bases outside gene matches: 5. The CDR3 covers 14 residues. CDR1 is LNHDA and CDR2 is SQIVND in the germline V gene (reference sequence). DNA of the CDR3: TGTGCCAGTAGTGCTAGCGGAGGGAAAAACATTCAGTACTTC. It codes for CASSASGGKNIQYF. Full variable domain (rest looked up from reference TRBV19 and TRBJ2-4): DGGITQSPKYLFRKEGQNVTLSCEQNLNHDAMYWYRQDPGQGLRLIYYSQIVNDFQKGDIAEGYSVSREKKESFPLTVTSAQKNPTAFYLCASSASGGKNIQYFGAGTRLSVL.

The V gene is TRBV7-6, the J gene TRBJ2-1; 12 positions agree with TRBD1. There are 15 residues in the CDR3. V was pared by 1 base and J by 7 bases, with 2 bases of the junction left unmatched. The V gene's germline CDR1 is SGHVS and CDR2 FNYEAQ. The CDR3, as DNA: TGTGCCAGCAGCTTAGAGGGACAGGGGGCGAATGAGCAGTTCTTC. Translated: CASSLEGQGANEQFF.

The gene calls are TRBV28 and TRBJ2-7, with 11 positions matching TRBD2. This CDR3 has 14 residues. CDR1 MDHEN and CDR2 SYDVKM come from the germline V gene. The junction had 9 bases not matched to a gene; V was cut back by 9 bases and J by 5 bases. This CDR3 reads CASAQTSGENEQYF. The CDR3 nucleotides are TGTGCCAGTGCCCAGACTAGCGGGGAAAACGAGCAGTACTTC.

DNA for the CDR3: TGCAGCGTACGGACATCCCAGGAAGGTAAACTGTTTTTT. Its protein product is CSVRTSQEGKLFF. The chain carries TRBV29-1 and TRBJ1-4; possible D gene TRBD1, 5 bases. The CDR3 consists of 13 residues. The V and J ends lost 6 bases and 11 bases respectively, with 19 bases between them. The V gene's germline CDR1 is SQVTM and CDR2 ANQGSEA.

The chain couples TRBV29-1 to TRBJ2-7; 8 positions match TRBD2. The germline V gene encodes CDR1 SQVTM and CDR2 ANQGSEA. This CDR3 comprises 13 residues. V was clipped by 1 base and J by 4 bases; unmatched bases: 3. The CDR3 nucleotides are TGCAGCGTTGAAGTGGCTAGCGGGTACGAGCAGTACTTC. Its protein is CSVEVASGYEQYF.

The chain recombines TRBV6-1 with TRBJ2-5, with a tentative D call TRBD2 (5 bases). The CDR3 sequence is 15 residues long. Germline V gene lookup returns CDR1 MNHNS and CDR2 SASEGT. V gave up 7 bases and J gave up 5 bases, with 20 bases separating them. This chain's CDR3 is CASNTQRGRDETQYF. CDR3 nucleotide sequence: TGTGCCAGCAATACTCAAAGAGGGCGCGATGAGACCCAGTACTTC.

The chain couples TRBV28 to TRBJ2-7; 9 nucleotides match TRBD1. V was pared by 3 bases and J by 3 bases, with 9 bases of the junction left unmatched. Germline-derived CDR1 and CDR2 are MDHEN and SYDVKM. The CDR3 consists of 16 residues. The CDR3 sequence: CASSLRKPTGGYEQYF. CDR3 DNA: TGTGCCAGCAGTTTGCGGAAGCCGACAGGGGGCTACGAGCAGTACTTC.

CDR3 bases: TGTGCCAGCAGCGCGTGGACAGGCAGATCCTATAATTCACCCCTCCACTTT. Amino acid sequence: CASSAWTGRSYNSPLHF. This sequence joins TRBV7-8 and TRBJ1-6; 7 nucleotides match TRBD1. The CDR3 has 17 amino acids. V was pared by 5 bases and J by 1 base, with 8 bases of the junction left unmatched. The germline CDR1 and CDR2 sequences are SGHVS and FQNEAQ.

On this clone: Other nucleotide sequences in the sample specify the same CDR3. The chain employs TRBV6-5 and TRBJ1-6; 7 nucleotides agree with TRBD1. The CDR3 runs to 15 residues. Unmatched junction bases numbered 9, after V lost 5 bases and J lost 8 bases. Germline-derived CDR1 and CDR2 are MNHEY and SVGAGI. In nucleotides, the CDR3 is TGTGCCAGCAGTCAATGGACAGGAGACGATTCACCCCTCCACTTT. It specifies CASSQWTGDDSPLHF.

This sequence joins TRBV30 and TRBJ2-1; possible D gene TRBD2, 5 bases. V was cut by 0 bases and J by 7 bases, with 19 bases left in between. There are 16 residues in the CDR3. Germline CDR1 GTSNPN, CDR2 SVGIG (reference sequence). This CDR3 is CAWSVGWTLGSNEQFF. CDR3 nucleotides: TGTGCCTGGAGTGTAGGTTGGACTCTAGGTTCTAATGAGCAGTTCTTC.

This rearrangement joins TRBV2 to TRBJ1-5, with 9 bases aligning to TRBD1. Trimming removed 4 bases from V and 1 base from J; junction bases left unmatched: 11. CDR3 size: 18 residues. The V gene's germline CDR1 is SNHLY and CDR2 FYNNEI. The CDR3 nucleotides are TGTGCCAGCAGTGGATCAGGACAGGGGTTCTTGAGCAATCAGCCCCAGCATTTT. Its translation is CASSGSGQGFLSNQPQHF. Full variable domain (remainder filled in from reference TRBV2 and TRBJ1-5): EPEVTQTPSHQVTQMGQEVILRCVPISNHLYFYWYRQILGQKVEFLVSFYNNEISEKSEIFDDQFSVERPDGSNFTLKIRSTKLEDSAMYFCASSGSGQGFLSNQPQHFGDGTRLSIL.

The chain is built from TRBV9 and TRBJ2-1; TRBD2 aligns across 7 bases. Germline CDR1 reads SGDLS; CDR2 reads YYNGEE. Trimming cost V 6 bases and J 0 bases; bases outside gene matches: 6. This CDR3 has 15 residues. The CDR3 protein is CASTMGGGSYNEQFF. In DNA, the CDR3 is TGTGCCAGCACCATGGGGGGGGGCTCCTACAATGAGCAGTTCTTC.

The rearrangement joins TRBV19 to TRBJ2-1; the D gene is possibly TRBD1 (5 bases). There are 13 residues in the CDR3. The V and J ends lost 5 bases and 5 bases respectively, with 10 bases between them. Germline CDR1 LNHDA, CDR2 SQIVND (reference sequence). The CDR3 here is CASSYDRNNEQFF. CDR3 DNA: TGTGCCAGTAGTTACGACAGAAACAATGAGCAGTTCTTC. Complete variable domain (other parts from reference TRBV19 and TRBJ2-1): DGGITQSPKYLFRKEGQNVTLSCEQNLNHDAMYWYRQDPGQGLRLIYYSQIVNDFQKGDIAEGYSVSREKKESFPLTVTSAQKNPTAFYLCASSYDRNNEQFFGPGTRLTVL.